The next 21 T cell receptor beta chains were all read from a single sample in a study of blood T cell repertoires in COVID-19. The protocol was immunoSEQ multiplex PCR, while the TCRdb copy is restricted to in-frame clones and leaves out a portion. Of under 450,000 clones in the sample, about 91% were seen once. Sequenced: peripheral blood. The receptor source for this set is a woman between 35 and 50 years old with COVID-19, enrolled during active disease.

The J gene is TRBJ1-2, the V gene TRBV6-1, with 7 bases matching TRBD1. J was trimmed by 12 bases and V by 2 bases; bases with no gene match: 9. From germline, CDR1 is MNHNS and CDR2 SASEGT. CDR3 length: 13 residues. The CDR3 here is CASSERSGGYHTF. The CDR3 coding sequence is TGTGCCAGCAGTGAAAGGTCAGGGGGATATCACACCTTC.

The chain carries TRBV28 and TRBJ1-2; D is unresolved. The CDR3 is 14 amino acids. V was pared by 4 bases and J by 4 bases, with 13 bases between. Germline V lookup: CDR1 MDHEN, CDR2 SYDVKM. CDR3 nucleotides: TGTGCCAGCAGTTCCCGAGATCTACCCTATGGCTACACCTTC. It translates to CASSSRDLPYGYTF.

The CDR3 DNA reads TGTGCCAGCAGTTACGGTGGGCCTAGGGGCGACGAGCAGTACTTC. Its translation: CASSYGGPRGDEQYF. This rearrangement joins TRBV6-5 to TRBJ2-7; weak D call: TRBD1 (5 bases). This CDR3 contains 15 residues. Deletions cut 2 bases from V and 5 bases from J, with 16 bases between. CDR1 is MNHEY and CDR2 is SVGAGI in the germline V gene.

The V and J genes are TRBV29-1 and TRBJ1-3, with D unclear. CDR1 SQVTM and CDR2 ANQGSEA come from the germline V gene. Trimming shortened V by 4 bases and J by 4 bases, and 8 bases separated the two germline ends. The CDR3 extends over 12 amino acids. Here the CDR3 reads CSVGIMGNTIYF. CDR3 nucleotide sequence: TGCAGCGTTGGTATTATGGGAAACACCATATATTTT.

V and J are TRBV11-2 and TRBJ1-2, with a tentative D call TRBD1 (5 bases). The CDR3 contains 13 residues. CDR1 and CDR2 (germline): SGHAT, FQNNGV. The ends were cut back, 1 base at V and 9 bases at J, with 12 bases in the middle. The CDR3 DNA is TGTGCCAGCAGCTTAGGGGGGAGGAGTCGCTACACCTTC. Protein sequence: CASSLGGRSRYTF.

V and J are TRBV5-5 and TRBJ1-2; D might be TRBD1 (5 bases). The CDR3 runs to 12 residues. Trimming cost V 2 bases and J 7 bases, with 9 bases left between them. Per germline, CDR1 SGHKS and CDR2 YYEKEE (reference sequence). CDR3: CASSLTRAGYTF. The CDR3 DNA sequence: TGTGCCAGCAGCTTAACCAGGGCTGGCTACACCTTC. The entire variable domain, with the rest obtained from reference TRBV5-5 and TRBJ1-2, is as follows: DAGVTQSPTHLIKTRGQQVTLRCSPISGHKSVSWYQQVLGQGPQFIFQYYEKEERGRGNFPDRFSARQFPNYSSELNVNALLLGDSALYLCASSLTRAGYTFGSGTRLTVV.

This chain joins TRBV28 and TRBJ2-5, with TRBD2 as a possible D gene (6 bases). The CDR3 is 15 residues long. Trimming cost V 5 bases and J 3 bases, with 16 bases left between them. In germline, CDR1 is MDHEN, CDR2 SYDVKM. The CDR3 DNA sequence: TGTGCCAGCAGTCGCCGCGGGATGGGGGAAGAGACCCAGTACTTC. Residues: CASSRRGMGEETQYF.

The CDR3 bases are TGTGCCAGCAGCCTTCGGCTAGCGGGTACGGGGGAGCTGTTTTTT. This translates into CASSLRLAGTGELFF. V and J are TRBV7-6 and TRBJ2-2, with TRBD2 matching 8 bases. The junction had 10 bases not matched to a gene; V was cut back by 5 bases and J by 8 bases. Germline assignment: CDR1 SGHVS and CDR2 FNYEAQ. The CDR3 contains 15 residues.

The chain recombines TRBV11-2 with TRBJ2-7; D unresolved. The germline CDR1 and CDR2 sequences are SGHAT and FQNNGV. This CDR3 contains 13 residues. The germline V and J ends were trimmed by 0 bases and 3 bases, with 6 bases remaining between them. The CDR3, as DNA: TGTGCCAGCAGCTTAGAAGCAGGCTACGAGCAGTACTTC. The encoded protein is CASSLEAGYEQYF.

This chain connects TRBV18 to TRBJ2-7; D not certain. Germline CDR1 reads KGHSH; CDR2 reads LQKENI. V lost 5 bases and J 2 bases, leaving 7 bases between the germline ends. There are 12 residues in the CDR3. CDR3 region: CASSTKAYEQYF. DNA of the CDR3: TGTGCCAGCTCAACTAAAGCCTACGAGCAGTACTTC.

The chain uses TRBV5-6 and TRBJ1-5; 7 bases map to TRBD1. With 5 bases clipped from V and 1 base from J, the junction kept 3 bases outside the gene matches. This CDR3 has 14 residues. CDR1 SGHDT and CDR2 YYEEEE come from the germline V gene. CDR3 nucleotide sequence: TGTGCCAGCAGATACAGGGGCAGCAATCAGCCCCAGCATTTT. Encoded protein: CASRYRGSNQPQHF.

The chain links TRBV11-1 to TRBJ2-1; 11 bases match TRBD1. Germline V gives CDR1 SGHAT, CDR2 FQDESV (reference sequence). V shed 7 bases and J 9 bases; nucleotides not matched to a gene: 2. The CDR3 consists of 12 residues. CDR3 DNA sequence: TGTGCCAGCAAGGGGACAGGGGGTGAGCAGTTCTTC. It yields the protein CASKGTGGEQFF.

The chain employs TRBV2 and TRBJ1-6; TRBD1 agrees at 11 bases. The CDR3 is made up of 17 amino acids. J gave up 5 bases and V 4 bases, and 7 bases lay outside the gene matches. The germline gives CDR1 SNHLY, CDR2 FYNNEI. This CDR3 reads CASSVKDRGRHNSPLHF. The CDR3 nucleotides are TGTGCCAGCAGTGTAAAGGACAGGGGGCGTCATAATTCACCCCTCCACTTT.

This chain connects TRBV10-3 to TRBJ1-1, with 8 bases matching TRBD1. Trimming at V came to 10 bases and at J to 5 bases, leaving 9 bases not matched to a gene. This CDR3 region has 13 residues. Germline V gene lookup returns CDR1 ENHRY and CDR2 SYGVKD. The CDR3 DNA sequence: TGTGCCAGCAGGGGGCGGAGTGAGACTGAAGCTTTCTTT. The encoded protein is CASRGRSETEAFF.

The rearrangement joins TRBV5-1 to TRBJ2-2; 13 bases agree with TRBD2. The CDR3 has 20 residues. With V trimmed by 0 bases and J by 5 bases, 13 bases remained unmatched. Germline V gives CDR1 SGHRS, CDR2 YFSETQ. CDR3 coding DNA: TGCGCCAGCAGCTTGGCCCTAGTCCGGACTAGCGGGAGAAGGACCGGGGAGCTGTTTTTT. Translated: CASSLALVRTSGRRTGELFF.

The chain carries TRBV29-1 and TRBJ1-2; no definite D call. V was pared by 6 bases and J by 3 bases, with 20 bases between. Germline V gene data show CDR1 as SQVTM and CDR2 as ANQGSEA. The CDR3 totals 15 residues. CDR3 amino acids: CSVNDRRRGDYGYTF. The DNA of the CDR3 is TGCAGCGTGAACGACCGACGCCGGGGAGACTATGGCTACACCTTC.

The genes are TRBV19 and TRBJ1-5; D is possibly TRBD1 (6 bases). This CDR3 has 14 residues. Germline CDR1 and CDR2: LNHDA and SQIVND (reference sequence). Trimming pared 3 bases from V and 6 bases from J, leaving 12 bases between. This CDR3 is CASSMGGAAQPQHF. The CDR3 coding sequence is TGTGCCAGTAGTATGGGGGGGGCGGCTCAGCCCCAGCATTTT.

The genes are TRBV6-4 and TRBJ2-3; TRBD2 agrees at 9 bases. The CDR3 is 17 amino acids. J lost 8 bases, V lost 0 bases, and 12 bases had no gene match. Germline loops: CDR1 MRHNA, CDR2 SNTAGT. CDR3 sequence reads: CASSDSNSGGGAGTQYF. CDR3 DNA: TGTGCCAGCAGTGACTCGAATTCGGGCGGGGGGGCCGGTACGCAGTATTTT.

The chain recombines TRBV19 with TRBJ1-5; no reliable D call. This CDR3 contains 16 residues. The germline V gene encodes CDR1 LNHDA and CDR2 SQIVND (reference sequence). V dropped 1 base and J dropped 2 bases, with 12 bases sitting between them. The CDR3 region has the DNA TGTGCCAGTAGTATAGTCTTTAGGCTAGGCAATCAGCCCCAGCATTTT. Its translation: CASSIVFRLGNQPQHF.

The chain recombines TRBV15 with TRBJ2-5; weak D call: TRBD1 (6 bases). This CDR3 region has 13 residues. In germline, CDR1 is LNHNV, CDR2 YYDKDF (reference sequence). V lost 5 bases and J lost 2, with 9 bases in between. The DNA for the CDR3 is TGTGCCACCAGCCGGACAGTACAAGAGACCCAGTACTTC. It translates to CATSRTVQETQYF.

The chain is built from TRBV7-2 and TRBJ2-2, with TRBD1 as a possible D gene (6 bases). V gave up 5 bases and J gave up 7 bases, with 17 bases separating them. Germline V gene data show CDR1 as SGHTA and CDR2 as FQGNSA. The CDR3 length is 15 residues. CDR3 region: CASSGAGVWVGELFF. The CDR3 DNA sequence: TGTGCCAGCAGCGGAGCAGGGGTATGGGTCGGGGAGCTGTTTTTT.